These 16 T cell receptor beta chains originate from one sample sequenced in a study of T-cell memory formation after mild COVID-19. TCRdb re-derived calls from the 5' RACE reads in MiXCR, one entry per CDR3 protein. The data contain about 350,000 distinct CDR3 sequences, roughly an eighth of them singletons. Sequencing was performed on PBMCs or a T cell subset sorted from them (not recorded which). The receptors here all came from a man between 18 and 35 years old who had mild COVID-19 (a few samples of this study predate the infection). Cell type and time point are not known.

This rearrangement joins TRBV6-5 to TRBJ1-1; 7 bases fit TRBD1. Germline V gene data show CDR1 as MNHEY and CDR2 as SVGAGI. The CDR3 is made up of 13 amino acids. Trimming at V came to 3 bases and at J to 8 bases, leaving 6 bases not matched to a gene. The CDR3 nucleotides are TGTGCCAGCAGTTATACAGGGGAAGCCGAAGCTTTCTTT. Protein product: CASSYTGEAEAFF.

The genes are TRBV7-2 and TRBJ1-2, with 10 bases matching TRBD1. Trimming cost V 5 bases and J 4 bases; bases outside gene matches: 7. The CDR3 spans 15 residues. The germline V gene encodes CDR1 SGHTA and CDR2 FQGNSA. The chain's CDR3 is CASSTTGDRGYGYTF. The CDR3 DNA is TGTGCCAGCAGCACCACCGGGGACAGGGGCTATGGCTACACCTTC.

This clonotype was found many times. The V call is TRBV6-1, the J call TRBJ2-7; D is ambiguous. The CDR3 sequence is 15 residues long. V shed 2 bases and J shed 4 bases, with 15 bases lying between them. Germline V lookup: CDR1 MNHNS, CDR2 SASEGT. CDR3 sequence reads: CASSETPSTIYEQYF. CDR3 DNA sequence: TGTGCCAGCAGTGAAACCCCCTCTACGATTTACGAGCAGTACTTC.

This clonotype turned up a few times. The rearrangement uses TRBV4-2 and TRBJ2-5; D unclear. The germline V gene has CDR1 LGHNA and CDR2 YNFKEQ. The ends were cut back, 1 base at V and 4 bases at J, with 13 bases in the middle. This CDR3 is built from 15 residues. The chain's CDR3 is CASSQGDGGRETQYF. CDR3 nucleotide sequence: TGTGCCAGCAGCCAAGGAGACGGTGGAAGAGAGACCCAGTACTTC.

The CDR3 sequence: CASSIYDGPYGYTF. The CDR3 DNA is TGTGCCAGCAGCATATACGACGGCCCCTATGGCTACACCTTC. The genes are TRBV5-4 and TRBJ1-2, with D hard to call. The CDR3 sequence is 14 residues long. Germline V CDR1 and CDR2: SGHNT, YYREEE (reference sequence). V was pared by 4 bases and J by 4 bases, with 14 bases between.

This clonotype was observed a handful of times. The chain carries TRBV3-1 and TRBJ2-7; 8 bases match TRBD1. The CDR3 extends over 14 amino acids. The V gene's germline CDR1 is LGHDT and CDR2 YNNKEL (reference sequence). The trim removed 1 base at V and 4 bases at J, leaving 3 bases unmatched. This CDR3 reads CASSQGTGSYEQYV. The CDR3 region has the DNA TGTGCCAGCAGCCAAGGGACAGGGAGTTACGAGCAGTACGTC.

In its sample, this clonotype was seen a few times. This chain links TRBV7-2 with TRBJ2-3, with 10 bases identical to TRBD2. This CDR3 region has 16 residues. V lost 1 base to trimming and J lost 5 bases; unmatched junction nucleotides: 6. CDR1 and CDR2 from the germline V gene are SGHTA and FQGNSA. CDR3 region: CASSLVSGGRGDTQYF. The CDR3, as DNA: TGTGCCAGCAGCTTAGTTAGCGGGGGGCGAGGAGATACGCAGTATTTT.

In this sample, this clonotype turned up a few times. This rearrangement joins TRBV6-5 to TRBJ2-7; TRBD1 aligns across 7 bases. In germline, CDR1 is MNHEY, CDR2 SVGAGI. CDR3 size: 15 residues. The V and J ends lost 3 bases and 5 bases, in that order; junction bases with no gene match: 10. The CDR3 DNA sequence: TGTGCCAGCAGTTATAGTATTAGGGGGCGGCACGAGCAGTACTTC. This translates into CASSYSIRGRHEQYF.

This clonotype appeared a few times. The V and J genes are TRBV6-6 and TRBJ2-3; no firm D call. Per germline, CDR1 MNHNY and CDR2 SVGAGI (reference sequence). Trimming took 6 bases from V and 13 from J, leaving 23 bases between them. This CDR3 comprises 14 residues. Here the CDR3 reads CASSPTPLGTSKYF. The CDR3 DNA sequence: TGTGCCAGCAGCCCTACCCCTCTGGGTACCTCTAAGTATTTT.

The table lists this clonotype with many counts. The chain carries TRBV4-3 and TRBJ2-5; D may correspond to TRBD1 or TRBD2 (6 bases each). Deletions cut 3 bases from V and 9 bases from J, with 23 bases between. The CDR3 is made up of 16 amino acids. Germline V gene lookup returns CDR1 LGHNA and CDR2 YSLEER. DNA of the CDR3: TGCGCCAGCAGCCAGTCTACGGGGGCAACCAAGAGAGCCCAGTACTTC. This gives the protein CASSQSTGATKRAQYF.

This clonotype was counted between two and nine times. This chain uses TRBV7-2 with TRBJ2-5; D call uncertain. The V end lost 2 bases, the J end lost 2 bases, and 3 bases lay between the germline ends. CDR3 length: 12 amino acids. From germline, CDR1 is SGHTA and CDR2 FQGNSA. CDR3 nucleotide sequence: TGTGCCAGCAGCTTAAAACAAGAGACCCAGTACTTC. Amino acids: CASSLKQETQYF.

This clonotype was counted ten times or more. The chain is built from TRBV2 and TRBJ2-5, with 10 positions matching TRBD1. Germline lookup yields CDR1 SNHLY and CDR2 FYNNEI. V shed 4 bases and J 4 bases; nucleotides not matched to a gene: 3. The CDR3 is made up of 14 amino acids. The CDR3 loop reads CASSGTGGPETQYF. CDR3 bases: TGTGCCAGCAGTGGGACAGGGGGACCAGAGACCCAGTACTTC.

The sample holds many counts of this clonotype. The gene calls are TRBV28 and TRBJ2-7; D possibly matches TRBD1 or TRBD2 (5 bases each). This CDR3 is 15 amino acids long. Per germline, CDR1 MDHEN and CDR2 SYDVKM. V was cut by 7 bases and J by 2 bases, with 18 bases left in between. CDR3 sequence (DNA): TGTGCCAGCACCGACTCCCGGGACCCTACCTACGAGCAGTACTTC. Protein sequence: CASTDSRDPTYEQYF.

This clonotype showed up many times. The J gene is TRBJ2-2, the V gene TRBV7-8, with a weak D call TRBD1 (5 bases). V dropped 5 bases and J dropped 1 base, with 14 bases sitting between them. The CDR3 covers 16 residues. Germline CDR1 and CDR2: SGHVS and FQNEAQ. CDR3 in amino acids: CASSPRQRLNTGELFF. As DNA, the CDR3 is TGTGCCAGCAGCCCACGACAGAGACTGAACACCGGGGAGCTGTTTTTT.

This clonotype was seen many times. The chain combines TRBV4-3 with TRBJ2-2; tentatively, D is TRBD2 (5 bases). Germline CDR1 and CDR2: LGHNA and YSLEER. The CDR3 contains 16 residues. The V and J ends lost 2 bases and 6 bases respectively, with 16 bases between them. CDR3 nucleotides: TGCGCCAGCAGCCAACACGCCGGGAACCCGGCCGGGGAGCTGTTTTTT. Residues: CASSQHAGNPAGELFF.

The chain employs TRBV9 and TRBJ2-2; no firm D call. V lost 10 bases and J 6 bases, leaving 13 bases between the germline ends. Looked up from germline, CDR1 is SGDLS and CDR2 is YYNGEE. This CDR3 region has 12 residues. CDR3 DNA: TGTGCCCCCCCGGTTGAACCCGGGGAGCTGTTTTTT. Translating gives CAPPVEPGELFF.